This T cell receptor beta chain is from a study of blood T cell repertoires in COVID-19. The overall study: From T cells, B-cell-depleted T cells, or PBMCs came the material, which was cDNA or gDNA.

Assay used: immunoSEQ multiplex PCR; TCRdb lists only in-frame clones, some missing. The top ten clones hold 15% to 20% of a sample with 150,000 to 200,000 clones, approximately 78% of them seen once. Trimming took 5 bases from V and 4 from J; bases not matched to a gene: 8. The CDR3 runs 15 residues. Germline assignment: CDR1 SGHTA and CDR2 FQGNSA. The rearrangement uses TRBV7-2 and TRBJ2-5; 9 positions match TRBD1. This TCR was recovered from a woman in her fifties or sixties who had recovered from COVID-19. Sequencing used PBMCs or T cells enriched from blood (not recorded which). The CDR3 region is CASSARDRAAETQYF. The CDR3 nucleotides are TGTGCCAGCAGCGCGCGGGACAGGGCTGCAGAGACCCAGTACTTC.